This note documents a single TCR beta chain sequence. The table lists this clonotype with many counts. Its binding antigen is unknown. No much larger clonotype is one base removed from it; base qualities were not supplied. Sequencing relied on an Illumina HiSeq 1500. The public reads were quality trimmed at Q25 with fastp and then assembled into clones with MiXCR by TCRdb, keeping productive beta chains. Identical CDR3 proteins give one entry, which carries the most common genes and DNA. This sample has a few hundred thousand distinct CDR3 sequences in its table, and under 45% of those were observed once. Jointly, the top ten make up around 48% of the sample. The data were taken from a study of T cell repertoires in cytomegalovirus infection (dated by TCRdb to about 2019). Broadly, across the study: Peptide stimulations targeted recently identified HLA-C-restricted CMV epitopes, whose presentation resists viral immunomodulation, together with well-studied HLA-B-restricted epitopes. Because public TCR beta signatures pointed to carriage of CMV infection together with the matching HLA type, the HLA type of each donor mattered for the analysis. Study-wide findings and limitations: The ex vivo response was dominated by HLA-C-restricted CMV-specific TCR beta clonotypes, which also provided the single most frequent clonotype in two of eight donors. Cumulative frequency of public TCR beta family members discriminated carriers of CMV infection plus the relevant HLA type in this cohort and an independent approximately 340-donor cohort.

The label giving this sample's treatment or condition can be read as: in vitro stimulation with specific CMV peptide epitopes to enrich CMV-specific T cells. The germline V gene encodes CDR1 SGHAT and CDR2 FQDESV (reference sequence). There are 14 amino acids in the CDR3, from cysteine to phenylalanine inclusive. The only DNA kept is the CDR3, 42 bases in frame from the first base. V lost 5 bases and J lost 7 bases; the stretch between them is 14 bases long. The receptor chain draws on TRBV11-1 and TRBJ2-2, with no reliable assignment of the D segment. This clonotype originated in a human donor in good health (CMV status not recorded). Some clones in this sample may be carry-over from other donors' samples. This specimen consisted of cultured PBMCs, obtained from culture after CMV antigen stimulation. The CDR3 region has the sequence CASSPLMDLGELFF. The nucleotide sequence is TGTGCCAGCAGCCCCCTCATGGATCTCGGGGAGCTGTTTTTT.